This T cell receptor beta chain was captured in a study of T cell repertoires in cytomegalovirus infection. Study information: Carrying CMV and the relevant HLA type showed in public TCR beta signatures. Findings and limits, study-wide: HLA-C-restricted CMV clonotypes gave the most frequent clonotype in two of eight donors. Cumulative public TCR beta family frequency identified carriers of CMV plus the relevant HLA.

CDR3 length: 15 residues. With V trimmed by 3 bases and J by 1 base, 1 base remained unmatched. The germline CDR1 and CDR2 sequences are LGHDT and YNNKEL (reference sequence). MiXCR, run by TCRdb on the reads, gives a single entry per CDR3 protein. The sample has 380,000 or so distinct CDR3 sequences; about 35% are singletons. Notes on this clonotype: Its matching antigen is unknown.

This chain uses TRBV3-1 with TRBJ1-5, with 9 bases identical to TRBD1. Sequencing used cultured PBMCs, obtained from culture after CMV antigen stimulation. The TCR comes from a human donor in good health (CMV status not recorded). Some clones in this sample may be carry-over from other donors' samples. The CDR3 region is CASSHDRGSNQPQHF. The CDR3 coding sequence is TGTGCCAGCAGCCACGACAGGGGGAGCAATCAGCCCCAGCATTTT. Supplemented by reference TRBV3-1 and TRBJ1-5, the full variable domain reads DTAVSQTPKYLVTQMGNDKSIKCEQNLGHDTMYWYKQDSKKFLKIMFSYNNKELIINETVPNRFSPKSPDKAHLNLHINSLELGDSAVYFCASSHDRGSNQPQHFGDGTRLSIL.